One sample yielded the 5 T cell receptor beta chains listed below, sequenced in a study of post-analysis software for immune sequencing data (dated by TCRdb to between 2014 and 2016). Summary of the overall study and its limitations: Several TRBV segments, including TRBV5-6, TRBV5-1 and TRBV20-1, were significantly more frequent in patients than controls.

Libraries came from PCR. For sequencing, an Illumina HiSeq 2500 was employed. To reduce PCR and sequencing biases, unique molecular identifiers were built into the TCR beta cDNA libraries. TCRdb applied fastp at Q25 and MiXCR to the public reads, then kept only in-frame beta chains. Entries that share a CDR3 protein sequence are merged under the most common genes and DNA. Recorded for this sample are roughly 400,000 distinct CDR3 sequences; less than 40% of them occurred a single time. In total, the top ten clones hold approximately 7.1% of the sample. Their antigens remain unidentified. Material: blood. These receptors were obtained from a girl aged 2 to 10 with multiple sclerosis.

This clonotype was picked up many times. The chain combines TRBV19 with TRBJ2-1, with D perhaps matching TRBD1 (5 bases). V shed 5 bases and J shed 0 bases, with 20 bases lying between them. CDR3 length equals 18 residues. The germline gives CDR1 LNHDA, CDR2 SQIVND (reference sequence). In DNA, the CDR3 is TGTGCCAGTAGTCGACTCTGGGCGGACATTAGCTCCTACAATGAGCAGTTCTTC. Translation gives CASSRLWADISSYNEQFF.

This clonotype appeared a single time. V gene TRBV21-1 combines with J gene TRBJ2-7; the listed D gene, TRBD2, was not tested against the DNA. The J call may be in error: the DNA end matches TRBJ2-5 better. TRBV21-1 is given as a pseudogene. CDR3 length: 14 residues. CDR3 DNA: TGTGCCAGCAGCAAAGGGAAGGGAGAAGAGACCCAGTACTTC. Protein sequence: CASSKGKGEETQYF.

This clonotype was found a few times. This chain joins TRBV3-1 and TRBJ2-7; 8 bases line up with TRBD2. The CDR3 extends over 17 amino acids. J lost 0 bases, V lost 3 bases, and 10 bases had no gene match. Germline V gene lookup returns CDR1 LGHDT and CDR2 YNNKEL (reference sequence). Here the CDR3 DNA reads TGTGCCAGCAGCCAGGCTTCGGGAGGGCCCCACTCCTACGAGCAGTACTTC. Translation gives CASSQASGGPHSYEQYF.

In DNA, the CDR3 is TGTGCCAGCAGCTTAGCCGCAGGGGACCAGCCCCAGCATTTT. The encoded protein is CASSLAAGDQPQHF. The chain is built from TRBV7-9 and TRBJ1-5; a weak D match, TRBD1 (6 bases). CDR1 and CDR2 (germline): SEHNR, FQNEAQ (reference sequence). This CDR3 comprises 14 residues. Trimming stripped 0 bases from V and 7 bases from J, with 10 bases between.

The chain uses TRBV7-2 and TRBJ1-2; the D is unclear. Trimming pared 6 bases from V and 2 bases from J, leaving 7 bases between. Germline CDR1 and CDR2: SGHTA and FQGNSA. This CDR3 contains 12 residues. The CDR3 DNA sequence: TGTGCCAGCAGGCCAGTAAACTATGGCTACACCTTC. Protein sequence: CASRPVNYGYTF.